Listed below are T cell receptor beta chains from one sample, sequenced in a study of CD8+ T cells in alopecia areata. Clones were read by immunoSEQ multiplex PCR, and TCRdb kept only the in-frame ones, dropping some. Among over 120,000 clones listed, under 60% were seen once. Sequences were derived from CD4+ T cells sorted from blood, sampled at week 0. The receptor set was obtained from a human donor with alopecia areata. The CDR3 runs from the conserved cysteine through the conserved F or W. D genes are given only for firm matches. The size entry is marked missing in some rows and otherwise reads once, few, many or a size class.

>NA|NA|TRBV7-6|TRBJ2-6
CASSPHPGGSSGANVLTF
TGTGCCAGCAGCCCTCACCCCGGGGGAAGCTCTGGGGCCAACGTCCTGACTTTC
>once|TRBD1|TRBV6-6|TRBJ1-2
CASSGTVDGYTF
TGTGCCAGCAGCGGGACAGTGGATGGCTACACCTTC
>NA|NA|TRBV4-2|TRBJ2-7
CASSPYFDRTSYEQYF
TGTGCCAGCAGCCCCTACTTCGACAGGACGTCCTACGAGCAGTACTTC
>NA|NA|TRBV29-1|TRBJ1-2
CSVGATADRTF
TGCAGCGTTGGGGCGACGGCAGACCGCACCTTC
>NA|NA|TRBV29-1|TRBJ2-5
CSVANSEETQYF
TGCAGCGTTGCTAACAGCGAAGAGACCCAGTACTTC
>NA|NA|TRBV5-1|TRBJ2-6
CASSSAGSGANVLTF
TGCGCCAGCAGTAGTGCAGGCTCTGGGGCCAACGTCCTGACTTTC
>NA|TRBD2|TRBV18|TRBJ2-7
CASSPLGTSGGSYEQYF
TGTGCCAGCTCACCGCTCGGTACTAGCGGGGGTTCCTACGAGCAGTACTTC
>NA|TRBD1|TRBV23-1|TRBJ1-5
CASSRDRGPRTEQPQHF
TGCGCCAGCAGTAGGGACAGGGGACCCCGGACGGAGCAGCCCCAGCATTTT
>NA|TRBD2|TRBV30|TRBJ2-5
CAWRLPRSAGGRYQETQYF
TGTGCCTGGAGACTACCCCGTAGTGCGGGGGGTCGGTACCAAGAGACCCAGTACTTC
>NA|TRBD1|TRBV18|TRBJ2-5
CASSTGGGETQYF
TGTGCCAGCTCCACAGGGGGCGGAGAGACCCAGTACTTC
>NA|TRBD2|TRBV2|TRBJ2-7
CASSSGLAAEYEQYF
TGTGCCAGCAGTTCGGGACTAGCGGCAGAATACGAGCAGTACTTC
>once|NA|TRBV30|TRBJ1-4
CAWRPGRAEKLFF
TGTGCCTGGAGGCCGGGCCGTGCTGAAAAACTGTTTTTT
>NA|NA|TRBV9|TRBJ2-7
CASSEVGRRVSSYEQYF
TGTGCCAGCAGCGAGGTAGGCCGGCGGGTGAGCTCCTACGAGCAGTACTTC
>few|TRBD2|TRBV18|TRBJ2-3
CASSPGLVDTQYF
TGTGCCAGCTCACCGGGACTAGTCGATACGCAGTATTTT
>NA|NA|TRBV5-1|TRBJ2-7
CASSSGGLAYEQYF
TGCGCCAGCAGCTCCGGGGGGCTTGCCTACGAGCAGTACTTC
>once|NA|TRBV25-1|TRBJ2-7
CASSDSYEQYF
TGTGCCAGCAGTGACTCCTACGAGCAGTACTTC
>NA|NA|TRBV7-2|TRBJ2-1
CASSQTGTNYNEQFF
TGTGCCAGCAGCCAGACCGGGACCAACTACAATGAGCAGTTCTTC
>NA|NA|TRBV30|TRBJ2-5
CAWSRGEETQYF
TGTGCCTGGAGCAGGGGCGAGGAGACCCAGTACTTC
>NA|NA|TRBV7-9|TRBJ2-5
CASSLHTIEETQYF
TGTGCCAGCAGCTTGCACACCATAGAGGAGACCCAGTACTTC
>NA|TRBD2|TRBV6-5|TRBJ2-7
CATKPLAGNYEQYF
TGTGCCACCAAGCCACTAGCGGGGAACTACGAGCAGTACTTC
>NA|NA|TRBV11-2|TRBJ1-2
CASSLTGAYGYTF
TGTGCCAGCAGCTTGACAGGCGCCTATGGCTACACCTTC
>NA|NA|TRBV29-1|TRBJ2-5
CSVGYPSETQYF
TGCAGCGTTGGGTACCCTTCGGAGACCCAGTACTTC
>NA|TRBD1|TRBV5-6|TRBJ2-6
CASSPDRALANVLTF
TGTGCCAGCAGCCCGGACAGGGCCTTGGCCAACGTCCTGACTTTC
>once|NA|TRBV19|TRBJ1-6
CASSDGRWRGNSPLHF
TGTGCCAGTAGTGACGGGAGGTGGCGTGGTAATTCACCCCTCCACTTT
>NA|TRBD1|TRBV2|TRBJ2-2
CASNTGTGNGELFF
TGTGCCAGCAATACCGGGACAGGGAACGGGGAGCTGTTTTTT
>NA|TRBD1|TRBV6-5|TRBJ2-7
CASSSTGGGEQYF
TGTGCCAGCAGTTCCACAGGGGGCGGAGAGCAGTACTTC
>NA|NA|TRBV27|TRBJ1-1
CASSLGAETRTEAFF
TGTGCCAGCAGTTTAGGCGCTGAGACGAGGACTGAAGCTTTCTTT
>NA|NA|TRBV2|TRBJ2-1
CASNSRGGNEQFF
TGTGCCAGCAACTCAAGGGGGGGCAATGAGCAGTTCTTC
>NA|TRBD1|TRBV30|TRBJ1-2
CAWSVPQGYGYTF
TGTGCCTGGAGTGTCCCACAGGGGTATGGCTACACCTTC
>few|TRBD1|TRBV29-1|TRBJ1-5
CSVMEDRGAPQHF
TGCAGCGTGATGGAGGACAGGGGTGCGCCCCAGCATTTT
>NA|TRBD1|TRBV29-1|TRBJ1-2
CSVRDRFPNYGYTF
TGCAGCGTGCGGGACAGGTTCCCTAACTATGGCTACACCTTC
>NA|NA|TRBV29-1|TRBJ2-2
CSVVVNSIGGELFF
TGCAGCGTTGTCGTCAACTCTATTGGCGGGGAGCTGTTTTTT
>NA|TRBD2|TRBV5-1|TRBJ2-3
CASTIAGGPPDTQYF
TGCGCCAGCACCATAGCGGGGGGACCGCCAGATACGCAGTATTTT
>NA|TRBD2|TRBV7-2|TRBJ2-5
CASSSQGLASGTQYF
TGTGCCAGCAGCTCGCAGGGACTAGCTAGCGGGACCCAGTACTTC
>few|NA|TRBV19|TRBJ2-1
CASSSYNEQFF
TGTGCCAGTAGCTCCTACAATGAGCAGTTCTTC
>few|NA|TRBV23-1|TRBJ2-4
CASGTAENIQYF
TGCGCCAGCGGAACGGCGGAAAACATTCAGTACTTC
>NA|NA|TRBV4-3|TRBJ2-7
CASSQDTTREQYF
TGCGCCAGCAGCCAAGATACTACCAGGGAGCAGTACTTC
>NA|NA|TRBV30|TRBJ2-1
CAFSSAAVTNEQFF
TGTGCCTTCTCCTCGGCCGCGGTCACAAATGAGCAGTTCTTC
>NA|NA|TRBV5-1|TRBJ2-3
CASSLAGPPTDTQYF
TGCGCCAGCAGCTTGGCCGGACCCCCCACAGATACGCAGTATTTT
>NA|NA|TRBV7-2|TRBJ2-3
CASSLVTGDTQYF
TGTGCCAGCAGCTTAGTAACTGGGGATACGCAGTATTTT
>NA|NA|TRBV5-1|TRBJ2-1
CASSPQQGADEQFF
TGCGCCAGCAGCCCGCAGCAGGGAGCGGATGAGCAGTTCTTC
>few|TRBD1|TRBV11-3|TRBJ2-7
CASSPWTGGTYEQYF
TGTGCCAGCAGCCCCTGGACAGGGGGAACCTACGAGCAGTACTTC
>NA|NA|TRBV29-1|TRBJ2-5
CSVEGTEWTQYF
TGCAGCGTTGAGGGTACGGAGTGGACCCAGTACTTC
>NA|NA|TRBV4-1|TRBJ1-3
CASSPRGTASSSGNTIYF
TGCGCCAGCAGCCCCCGAGGAACTGCGTCCAGCTCTGGAAACACCATATATTTT
>NA|NA|TRBV28|TRBJ2-5
CASSFGTGAWYF
NA
>few|NA|TRBV29-1|TRBJ1-2
CSVRSVNYGYTF
TGCAGCGTTCGGTCTGTAAACTATGGCTACACCTTC
>once|NA|TRBV19|TRBJ1-5
CASSTMINQPQHF
TGTGCCAGTAGCACCATGATTAACCAGCCCCAGCATTTT
>NA|NA|TRBV7-2|TRBJ2-3
CASSLWPGTDTQYF
TGTGCCAGCAGCTTATGGCCCGGCACAGATACGCAGTATTTT
>NA|TRBD1|TRBV7-2|TRBJ2-5
CASRTGTSLGTQYF
TGTGCCAGCAGGACAGGGACATCCTTGGGGACCCAGTACTTC
>once|NA|TRBV30|TRBJ1-5
CAWRVPWGNQPQHF
TGTGCCTGGAGAGTTCCATGGGGCAATCAGCCCCAGCATTTT